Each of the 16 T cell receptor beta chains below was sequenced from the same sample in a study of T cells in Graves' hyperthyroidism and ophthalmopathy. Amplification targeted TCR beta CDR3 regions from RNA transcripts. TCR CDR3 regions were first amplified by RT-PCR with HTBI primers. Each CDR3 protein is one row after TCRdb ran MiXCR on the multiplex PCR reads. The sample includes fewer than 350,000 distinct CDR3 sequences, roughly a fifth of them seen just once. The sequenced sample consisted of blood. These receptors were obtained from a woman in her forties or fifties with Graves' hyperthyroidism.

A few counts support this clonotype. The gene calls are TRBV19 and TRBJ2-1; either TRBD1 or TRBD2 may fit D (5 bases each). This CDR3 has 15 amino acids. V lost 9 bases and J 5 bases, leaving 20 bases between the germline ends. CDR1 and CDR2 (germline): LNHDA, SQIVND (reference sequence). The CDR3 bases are TGTGCCAGCCGTCCGGGGACCCCGGCGAACAATGAGCAGTTCTTC. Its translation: CASRPGTPANNEQFF.

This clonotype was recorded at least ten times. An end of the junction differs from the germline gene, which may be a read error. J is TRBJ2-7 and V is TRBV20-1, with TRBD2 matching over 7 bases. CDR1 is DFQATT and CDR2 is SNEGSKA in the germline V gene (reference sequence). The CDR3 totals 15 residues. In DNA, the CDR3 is TGCAGTGCTAGAGAGTTAGGCGGGAGCTCCTACGGGCAGTACTTC. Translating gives CSARELGGSSYGQYF.

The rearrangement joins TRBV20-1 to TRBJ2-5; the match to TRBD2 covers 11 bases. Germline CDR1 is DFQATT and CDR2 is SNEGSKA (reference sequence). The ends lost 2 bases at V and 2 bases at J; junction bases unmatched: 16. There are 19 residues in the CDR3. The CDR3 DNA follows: TGCAGTGCTAGACCGGGACAGGGTTCTAGCGGGGGGAAACAAGAGACCCAGTACTTC. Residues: CSARPGQGSSGGKQETQYF.

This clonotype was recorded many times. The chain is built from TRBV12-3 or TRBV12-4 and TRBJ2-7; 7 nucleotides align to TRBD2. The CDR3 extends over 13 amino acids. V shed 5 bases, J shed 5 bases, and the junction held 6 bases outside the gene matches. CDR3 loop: CASSRTRAHEQYF. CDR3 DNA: TGTGCCAGCAGTAGGACTAGGGCCCACGAGCAGTACTTC.

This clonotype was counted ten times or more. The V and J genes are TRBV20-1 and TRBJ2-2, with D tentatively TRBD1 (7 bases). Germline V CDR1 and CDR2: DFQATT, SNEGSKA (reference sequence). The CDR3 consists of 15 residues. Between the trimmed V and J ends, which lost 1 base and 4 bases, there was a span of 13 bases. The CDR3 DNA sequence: TGCAGTGCTAGAGCGGGGGACAGCCTCACCGGGGAGCTGTTTTTT. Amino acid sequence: CSARAGDSLTGELFF.

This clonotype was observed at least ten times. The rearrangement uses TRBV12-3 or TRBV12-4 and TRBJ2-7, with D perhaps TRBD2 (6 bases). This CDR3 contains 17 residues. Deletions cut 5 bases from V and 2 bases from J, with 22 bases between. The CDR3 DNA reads TGTGCCAGCAGTGCCCATCTTGGCGGGGAAACCACCTACGAGCAGTACTTC. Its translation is CASSAHLGGETTYEQYF.

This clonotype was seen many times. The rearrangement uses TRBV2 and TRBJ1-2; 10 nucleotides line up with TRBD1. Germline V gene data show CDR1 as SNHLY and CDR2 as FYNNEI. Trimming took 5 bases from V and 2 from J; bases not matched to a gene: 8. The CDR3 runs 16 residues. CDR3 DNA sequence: TGTGCCAGCAGTTACCTTTCGGGACAGGGGAACTATGGCTACACCTTC. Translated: CASSYLSGQGNYGYTF.

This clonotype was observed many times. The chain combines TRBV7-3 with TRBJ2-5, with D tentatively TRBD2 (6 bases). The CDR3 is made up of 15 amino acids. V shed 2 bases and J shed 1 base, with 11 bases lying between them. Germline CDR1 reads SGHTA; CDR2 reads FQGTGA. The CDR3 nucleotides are TGTGCCAGCAGCTTAGGGGGGAGAGGCCAAGAGACCCAGTACTTC. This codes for CASSLGGRGQETQYF.

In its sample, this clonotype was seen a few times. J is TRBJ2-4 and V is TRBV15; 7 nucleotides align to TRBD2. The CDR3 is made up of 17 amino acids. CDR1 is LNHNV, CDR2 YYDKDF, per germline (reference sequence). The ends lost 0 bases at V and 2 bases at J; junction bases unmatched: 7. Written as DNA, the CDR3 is TGTGCCACCAGCAGAGACCTCAGCGGGGTGACCAAAAACATTCAGTACTTC. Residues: CATSRDLSGVTKNIQYF.

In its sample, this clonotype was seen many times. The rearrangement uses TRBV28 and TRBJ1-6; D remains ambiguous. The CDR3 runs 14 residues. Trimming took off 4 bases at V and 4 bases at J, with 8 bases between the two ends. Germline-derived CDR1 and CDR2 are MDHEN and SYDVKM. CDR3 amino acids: CASSSQFYNSPLHF. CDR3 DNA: TGTGCCAGCAGTTCCCAGTTTTATAATTCACCCCTCCACTTT. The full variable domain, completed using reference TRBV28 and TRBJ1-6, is DVKVTQSSRYLVKRTGEKVFLECVQDMDHENMFWYRQDPGLGLRLIYFSYDVKMKEKGDIPEGYSVSREKKERFSLILESASTNQTSMYLCASSSQFYNSPLHFGNGTRLTVT.

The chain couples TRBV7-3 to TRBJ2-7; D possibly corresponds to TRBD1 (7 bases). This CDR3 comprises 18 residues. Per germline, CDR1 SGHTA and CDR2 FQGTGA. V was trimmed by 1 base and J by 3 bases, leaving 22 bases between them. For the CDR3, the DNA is TGTGCCAGCAGCTTAATCTGGCGCCGTTGGAGGGGGCTCTACGAGCAGTACTTC. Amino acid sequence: CASSLIWRRWRGLYEQYF.

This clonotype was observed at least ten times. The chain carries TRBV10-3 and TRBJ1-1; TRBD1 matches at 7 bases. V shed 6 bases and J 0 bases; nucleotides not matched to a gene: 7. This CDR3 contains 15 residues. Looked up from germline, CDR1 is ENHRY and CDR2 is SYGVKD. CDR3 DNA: TGTGCCATCAGGGACAGGAGCAAAATGAACACTGAAGCTTTCTTT. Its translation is CAIRDRSKMNTEAFF.

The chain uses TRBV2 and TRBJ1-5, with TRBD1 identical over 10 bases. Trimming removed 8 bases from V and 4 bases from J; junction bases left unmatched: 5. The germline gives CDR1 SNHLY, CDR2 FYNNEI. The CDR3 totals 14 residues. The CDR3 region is CASGDRGPNQPQHF. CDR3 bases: TGTGCCAGCGGAGACAGGGGGCCGAATCAGCCCCAGCATTTT.

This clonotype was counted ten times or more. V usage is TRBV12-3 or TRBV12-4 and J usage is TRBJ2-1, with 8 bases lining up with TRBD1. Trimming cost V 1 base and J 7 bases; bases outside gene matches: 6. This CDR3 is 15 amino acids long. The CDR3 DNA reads TGTGCCAGCAGTTTAGGGGCAGGGGGCCTTAATGAGCAGTTCTTC. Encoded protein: CASSLGAGGLNEQFF.

DNA of the CDR3: TGTGCCAGCAGTGCTCTCCTTAACCCGTACTTC. This translates into CASSALLNPYF. V gene TRBV2 combines with J gene TRBJ2-5; no clear D gene. Deletions cut 4 bases from V and 13 bases from J, with 13 bases between. Germline V gene data show CDR1 as SNHLY and CDR2 as FYNNEI. The CDR3 consists of 11 residues.

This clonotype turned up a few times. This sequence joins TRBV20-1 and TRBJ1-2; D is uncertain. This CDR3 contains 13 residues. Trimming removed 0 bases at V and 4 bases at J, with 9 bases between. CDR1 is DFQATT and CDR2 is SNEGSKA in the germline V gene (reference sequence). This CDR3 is CSARDRLAYGYTF. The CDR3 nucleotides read TGCAGTGCTAGAGACAGGCTCGCCTATGGCTACACCTTC.